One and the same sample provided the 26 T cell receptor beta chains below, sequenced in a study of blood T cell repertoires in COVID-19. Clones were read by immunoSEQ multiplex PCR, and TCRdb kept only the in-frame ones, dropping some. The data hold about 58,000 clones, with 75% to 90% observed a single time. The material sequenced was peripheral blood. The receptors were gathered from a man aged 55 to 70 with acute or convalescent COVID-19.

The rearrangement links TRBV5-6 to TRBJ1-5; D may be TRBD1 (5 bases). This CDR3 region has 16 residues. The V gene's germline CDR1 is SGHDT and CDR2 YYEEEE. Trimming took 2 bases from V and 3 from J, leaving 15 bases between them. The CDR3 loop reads CASSFRTLNLNQPQHF. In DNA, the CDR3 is TGTGCCAGCAGCTTTAGGACACTGAACCTCAATCAGCCCCAGCATTTT.

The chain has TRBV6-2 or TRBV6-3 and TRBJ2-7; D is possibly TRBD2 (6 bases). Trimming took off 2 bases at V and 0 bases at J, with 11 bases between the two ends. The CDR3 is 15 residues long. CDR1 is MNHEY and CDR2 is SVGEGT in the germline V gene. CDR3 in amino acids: CASSYGGLLSYEQYF. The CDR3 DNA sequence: TGTGCCAGCAGTTACGGGGGACTTCTCTCCTACGAGCAGTACTTC.

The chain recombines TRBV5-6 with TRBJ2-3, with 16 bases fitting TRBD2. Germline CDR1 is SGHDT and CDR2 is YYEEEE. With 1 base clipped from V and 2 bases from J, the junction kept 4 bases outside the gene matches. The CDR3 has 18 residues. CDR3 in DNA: TGTGCCAGCAGCTTGAGCGGGACTAGCGGGAGGGTCACAGATACGCAGTATTTT. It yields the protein CASSLSGTSGRVTDTQYF.

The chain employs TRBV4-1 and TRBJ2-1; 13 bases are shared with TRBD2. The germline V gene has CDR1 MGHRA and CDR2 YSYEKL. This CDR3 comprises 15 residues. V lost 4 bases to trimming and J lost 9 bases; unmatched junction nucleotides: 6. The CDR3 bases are TGCGCCAGCAGCCTGCCGGGACTAGCGGGAAGTGAGCAGTTCTTC. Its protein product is CASSLPGLAGSEQFF.

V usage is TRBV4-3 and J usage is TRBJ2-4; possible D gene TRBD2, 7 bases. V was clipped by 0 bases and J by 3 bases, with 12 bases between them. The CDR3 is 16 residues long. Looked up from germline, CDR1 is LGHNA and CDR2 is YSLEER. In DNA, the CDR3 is TGCGCCAGCAGCCAAGATAGGGAGGGGGGCAAAAACATTCAGTACTTC. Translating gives CASSQDREGGKNIQYF.

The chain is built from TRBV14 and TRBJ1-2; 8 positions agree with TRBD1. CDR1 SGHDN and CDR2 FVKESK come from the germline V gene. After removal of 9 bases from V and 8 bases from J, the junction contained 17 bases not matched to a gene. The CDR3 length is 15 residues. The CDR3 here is CARGQTGASLSGYTF. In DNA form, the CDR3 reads TGTGCCAGGGGGCAGACAGGGGCAAGCCTAAGCGGCTACACCTTC.

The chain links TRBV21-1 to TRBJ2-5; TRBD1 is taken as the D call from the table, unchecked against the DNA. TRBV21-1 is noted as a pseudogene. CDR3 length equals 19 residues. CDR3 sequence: CASSKGVFGTVASQETQYF. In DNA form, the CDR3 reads TGTGCCAGCAGCAAAGGGGTCTTCGGGACAGTCGCATCCCAAGAGACCCAGTACTTC.

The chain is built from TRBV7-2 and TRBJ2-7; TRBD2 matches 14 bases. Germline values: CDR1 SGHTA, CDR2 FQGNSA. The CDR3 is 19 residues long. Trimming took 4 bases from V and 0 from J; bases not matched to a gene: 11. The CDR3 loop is CASSSPPGLAGVPSYEQYF. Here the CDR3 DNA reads TGTGCCAGCAGCTCCCCCCCGGGACTAGCGGGAGTCCCCTCCTACGAGCAGTACTTC.

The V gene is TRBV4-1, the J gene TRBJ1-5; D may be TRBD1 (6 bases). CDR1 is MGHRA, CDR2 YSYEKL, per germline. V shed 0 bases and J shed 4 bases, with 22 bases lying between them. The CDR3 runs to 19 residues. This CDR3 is CASSQEGMGGPIFNQPQHF. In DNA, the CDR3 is TGCGCCAGCAGCCAAGAGGGGATGGGGGGGCCAATTTTTAATCAGCCCCAGCATTTT.

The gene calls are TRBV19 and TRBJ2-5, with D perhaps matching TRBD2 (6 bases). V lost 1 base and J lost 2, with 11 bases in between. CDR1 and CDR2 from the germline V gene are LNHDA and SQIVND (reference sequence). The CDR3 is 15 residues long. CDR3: CASSIAAGGQETQYF. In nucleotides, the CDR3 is TGTGCCAGTAGTATAGCGGCTGGGGGGCAAGAGACCCAGTACTTC. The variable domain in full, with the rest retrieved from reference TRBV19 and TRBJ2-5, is DGGITQSPKYLFRKEGQNVTLSCEQNLNHDAMYWYRQDPGQGLRLIYYSQIVNDFQKGDIAEGYSVSREKKESFPLTVTSAQKNPTAFYLCASSIAAGGQETQYFGPGTRLLVL.

The CDR3 protein is CASSRGWAGELFF. The CDR3 DNA sequence: TGCGCCAGCAGCAGAGGGTGGGCCGGGGAGCTGTTTTTT. J is TRBJ2-2 and V is TRBV5-1; D is possibly TRBD2 (5 bases). The CDR3 is 13 residues long. Germline CDR1 and CDR2: SGHRS and YFSETQ. The germline V and J ends were trimmed by 4 bases and 6 bases, with 10 bases remaining between them.

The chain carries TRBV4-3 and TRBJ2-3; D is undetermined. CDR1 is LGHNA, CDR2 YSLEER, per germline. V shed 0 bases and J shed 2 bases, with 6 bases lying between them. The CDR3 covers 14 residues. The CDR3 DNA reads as TGCGCCAGCAGCCAAGATTACAACACAGATACGCAGTATTTT. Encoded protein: CASSQDYNTDTQYF.

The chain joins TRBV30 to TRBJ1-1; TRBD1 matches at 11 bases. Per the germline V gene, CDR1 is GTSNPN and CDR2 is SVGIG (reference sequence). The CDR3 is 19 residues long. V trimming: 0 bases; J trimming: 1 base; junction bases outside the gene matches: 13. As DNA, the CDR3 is TGTGCCTGGAGTGTACTCGGGTGGGACAGGGGGTTCCCGAACACTGAAGCTTTCTTT. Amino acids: CAWSVLGWDRGFPNTEAFF.

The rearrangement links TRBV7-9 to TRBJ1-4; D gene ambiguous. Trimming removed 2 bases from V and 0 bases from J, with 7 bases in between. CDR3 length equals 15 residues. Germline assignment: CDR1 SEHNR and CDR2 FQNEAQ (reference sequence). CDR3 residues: CASSLSGTTNEKLFF. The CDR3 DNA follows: TGTGCCAGCAGCTTATCGGGGACAACTAATGAAAAACTGTTTTTT.

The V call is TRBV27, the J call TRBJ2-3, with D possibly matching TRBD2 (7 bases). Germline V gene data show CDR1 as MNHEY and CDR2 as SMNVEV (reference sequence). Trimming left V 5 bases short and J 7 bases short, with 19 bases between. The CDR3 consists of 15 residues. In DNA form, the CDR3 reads TGTGCCAGCAGTCTCGTAGGGGGGGCGGATAATACGCAGTATTTT. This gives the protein CASSLVGGADNTQYF.

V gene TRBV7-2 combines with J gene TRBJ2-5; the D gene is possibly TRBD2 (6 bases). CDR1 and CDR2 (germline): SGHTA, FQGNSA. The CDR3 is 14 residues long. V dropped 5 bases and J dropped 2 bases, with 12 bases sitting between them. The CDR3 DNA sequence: TGTGCCAGCAGCGGGGGGAGTAGACAAGAGACCCAGTACTTC. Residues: CASSGGSRQETQYF.

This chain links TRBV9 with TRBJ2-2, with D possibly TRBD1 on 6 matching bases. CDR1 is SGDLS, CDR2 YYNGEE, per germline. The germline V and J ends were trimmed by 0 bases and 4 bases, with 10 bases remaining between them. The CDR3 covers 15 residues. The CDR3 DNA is TGTGCCAGCAGCGTAGTACCCAGGGGCACCGGGGAGCTGTTTTTT. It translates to CASSVVPRGTGELFF.

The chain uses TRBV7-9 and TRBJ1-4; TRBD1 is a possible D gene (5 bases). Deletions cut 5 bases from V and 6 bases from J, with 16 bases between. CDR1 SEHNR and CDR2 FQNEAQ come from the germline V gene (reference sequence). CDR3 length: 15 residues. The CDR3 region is CASSPVVGEDEKLFF. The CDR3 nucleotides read TGTGCCAGCAGCCCGGTTGTAGGGGAGGATGAAAAACTGTTTTTT.

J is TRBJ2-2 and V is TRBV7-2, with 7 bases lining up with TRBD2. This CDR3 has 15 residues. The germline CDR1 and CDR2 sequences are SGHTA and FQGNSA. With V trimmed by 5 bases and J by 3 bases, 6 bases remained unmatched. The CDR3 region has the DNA TGTGCCAGCAGCCTACAAGGGAGGGACACCGGGGAGCTGTTTTTT. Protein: CASSLQGRDTGELFF.

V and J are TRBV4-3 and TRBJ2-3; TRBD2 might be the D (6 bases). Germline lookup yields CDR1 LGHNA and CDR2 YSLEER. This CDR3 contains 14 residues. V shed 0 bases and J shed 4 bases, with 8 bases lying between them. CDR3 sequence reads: CASSQDRRADTQYF. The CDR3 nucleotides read TGCGCCAGCAGCCAAGATCGGAGGGCAGATACGCAGTATTTT.

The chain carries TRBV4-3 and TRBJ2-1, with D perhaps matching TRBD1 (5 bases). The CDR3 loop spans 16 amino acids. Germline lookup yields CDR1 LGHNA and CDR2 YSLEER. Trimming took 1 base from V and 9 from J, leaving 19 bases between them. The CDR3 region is CASSQAGAPVRGEQFF. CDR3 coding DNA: TGCGCCAGCAGCCAAGCTGGGGCGCCCGTACGAGGTGAGCAGTTCTTC.

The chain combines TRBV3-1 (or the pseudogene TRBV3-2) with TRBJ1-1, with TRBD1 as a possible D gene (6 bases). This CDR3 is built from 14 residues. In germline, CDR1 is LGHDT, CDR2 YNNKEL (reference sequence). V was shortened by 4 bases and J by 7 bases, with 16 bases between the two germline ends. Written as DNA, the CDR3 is TGTGCCAGCAGCCTGTGGGACAACTGGGGTGAAGCTTTCTTT. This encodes CASSLWDNWGEAFF.

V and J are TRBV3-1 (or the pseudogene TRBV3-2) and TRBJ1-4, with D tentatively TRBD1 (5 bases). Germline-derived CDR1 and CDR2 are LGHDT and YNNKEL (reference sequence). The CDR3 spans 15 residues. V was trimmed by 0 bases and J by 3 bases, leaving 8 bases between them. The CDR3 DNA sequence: TGTGCCAGCAGCCAAGATACAGGTTCTAATGAAAAACTGTTTTTT. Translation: CASSQDTGSNEKLFF.

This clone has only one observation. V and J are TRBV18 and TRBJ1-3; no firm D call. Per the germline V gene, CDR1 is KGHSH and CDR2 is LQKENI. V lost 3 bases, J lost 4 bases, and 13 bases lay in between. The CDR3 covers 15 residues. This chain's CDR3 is CASSPPTRPGNTIYF. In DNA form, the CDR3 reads TGTGCCAGCTCACCCCCGACAAGGCCCGGAAACACCATATATTTT.

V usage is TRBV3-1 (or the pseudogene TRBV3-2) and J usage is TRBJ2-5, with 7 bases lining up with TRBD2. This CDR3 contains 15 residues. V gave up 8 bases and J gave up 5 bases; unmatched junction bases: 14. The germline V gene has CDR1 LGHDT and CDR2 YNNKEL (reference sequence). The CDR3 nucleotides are TGTGCCAGCGGCCCTCGTGAGGGGAGGGCCGAGACCCAGTACTTC. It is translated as CASGPREGRAETQYF.

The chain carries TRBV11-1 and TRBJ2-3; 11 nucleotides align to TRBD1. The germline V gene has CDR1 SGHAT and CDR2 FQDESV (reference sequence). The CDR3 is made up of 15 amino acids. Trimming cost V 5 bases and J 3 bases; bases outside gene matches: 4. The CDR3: CASSTGTGGTDTQYF. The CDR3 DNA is TGTGCCAGCAGCACCGGGACAGGGGGAACAGATACGCAGTATTTT.